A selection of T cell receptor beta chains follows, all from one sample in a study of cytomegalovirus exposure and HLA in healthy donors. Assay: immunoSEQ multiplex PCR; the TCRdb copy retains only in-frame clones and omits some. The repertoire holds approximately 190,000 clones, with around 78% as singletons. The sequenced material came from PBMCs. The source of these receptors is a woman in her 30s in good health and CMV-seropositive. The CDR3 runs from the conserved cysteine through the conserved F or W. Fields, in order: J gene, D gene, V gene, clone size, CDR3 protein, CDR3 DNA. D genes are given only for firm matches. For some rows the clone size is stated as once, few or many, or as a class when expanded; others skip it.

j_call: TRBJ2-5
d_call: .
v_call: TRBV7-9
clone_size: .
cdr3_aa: CASTGAYQETQYF
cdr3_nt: TGTGCCAGCACAGGGGCCTACCAAGAGACCCAGTACTTC

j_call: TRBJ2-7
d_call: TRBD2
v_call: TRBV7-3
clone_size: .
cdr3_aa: CASSLLAESSYEQYF
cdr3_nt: TGTGCCAGCAGCCTACTAGCGGAATCCTCCTACGAGCAGTACTTC

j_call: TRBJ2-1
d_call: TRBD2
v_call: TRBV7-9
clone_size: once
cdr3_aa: CASSWGLADSYNEQFF
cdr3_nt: TGTGCCAGCAGCTGGGGACTAGCGGACTCCTACAATGAGCAGTTCTTC

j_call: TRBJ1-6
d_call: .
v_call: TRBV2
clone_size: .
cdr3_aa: CASLRGGSSPLHF
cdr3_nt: TGTGCCAGTCTGAGGGGGGGGAGTTCACCCCTCCACTTT

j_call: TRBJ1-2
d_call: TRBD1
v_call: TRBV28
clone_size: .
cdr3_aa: CASSLGQGLNYGYTF
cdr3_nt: TGTGCCAGCAGTCTAGGACAGGGACTTAACTATGGCTACACCTTC

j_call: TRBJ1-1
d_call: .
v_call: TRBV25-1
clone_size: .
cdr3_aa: CASSPELRDTEAFF
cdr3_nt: TGTGCCAGCAGTCCCGAGTTAAGAGACACTGAAGCTTTCTTT

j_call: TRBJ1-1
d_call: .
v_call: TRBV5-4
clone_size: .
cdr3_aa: CASSFSGTPRGTEAFF
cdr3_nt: TGTGCCAGCAGCTTTTCCGGGACCCCCAGGGGCACTGAAGCTTTCTTT

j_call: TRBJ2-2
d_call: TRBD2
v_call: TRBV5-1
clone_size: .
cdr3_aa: CASSLRGGTGELFF
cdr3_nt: TGCGCCAGCAGCTTACGGGGGGGCACCGGGGAGCTGTTTTTT

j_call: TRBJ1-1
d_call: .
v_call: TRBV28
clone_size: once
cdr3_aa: CASRPGTWDTEAFF
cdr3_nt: TGTGCCAGCAGGCCGGGAACCTGGGACACTGAAGCTTTCTTT

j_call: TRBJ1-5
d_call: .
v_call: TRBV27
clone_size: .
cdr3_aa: CASSLIGVQPQHF
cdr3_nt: TGTGCCAGCAGTTTGATAGGGGTTCAGCCCCAGCATTTT

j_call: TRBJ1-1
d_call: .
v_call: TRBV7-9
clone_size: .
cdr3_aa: CASSLLIF
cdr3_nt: TGTGCCAGCAGCTTACTAATCTTT

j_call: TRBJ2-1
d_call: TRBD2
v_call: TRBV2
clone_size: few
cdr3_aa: CASSVPGLAGNNEQFF
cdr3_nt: TGTGCCAGCAGCGTTCCGGGACTAGCGGGTAACAATGAGCAGTTCTTC

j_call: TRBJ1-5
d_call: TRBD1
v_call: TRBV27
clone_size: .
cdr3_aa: CASSFGTGDQPQHF
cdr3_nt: TGTGCCAGCAGTTTCGGGACAGGGGATCAGCCCCAGCATTTT

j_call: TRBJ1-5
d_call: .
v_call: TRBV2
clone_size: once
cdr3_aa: CASTRDYSNQPQHF
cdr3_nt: TGTGCCAGCACTCGGGACTATAGCAATCAGCCCCAGCATTTT

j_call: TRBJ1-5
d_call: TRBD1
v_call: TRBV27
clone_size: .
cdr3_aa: CASSPDRVVVPQHF
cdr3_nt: TGTGCCAGCAGCCCAGACAGGGTGGTGGTGCCCCAGCATTTT

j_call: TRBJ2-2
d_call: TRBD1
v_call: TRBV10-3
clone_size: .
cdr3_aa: CAIRGQGATGELFF
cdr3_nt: TGTGCCATCAGGGGGCAGGGGGCAACCGGGGAGCTGTTTTTT

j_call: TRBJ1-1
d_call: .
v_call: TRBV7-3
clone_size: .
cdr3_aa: CASSLTGEVTEAFF
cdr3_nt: TGTGCCAGCAGCTTAACAGGGGAGGTCACTGAAGCTTTCTTT

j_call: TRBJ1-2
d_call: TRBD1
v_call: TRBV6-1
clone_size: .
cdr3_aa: CASTRQGAINGYTF
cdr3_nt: TGTGCCAGCACCCGACAGGGGGCGATTAATGGCTACACCTTC

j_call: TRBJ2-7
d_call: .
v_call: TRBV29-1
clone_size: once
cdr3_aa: CSASERYEQYF
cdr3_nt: TGCAGCGCGTCCGAGCGCTACGAGCAGTACTTC

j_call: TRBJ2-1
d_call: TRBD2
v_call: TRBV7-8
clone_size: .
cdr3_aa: CASSSSGRANEQFF
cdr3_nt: TGTGCCAGCAGCTCCAGCGGGAGGGCCAATGAGCAGTTCTTC

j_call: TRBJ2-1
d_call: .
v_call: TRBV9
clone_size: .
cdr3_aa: CASSVAGGLDEQFF
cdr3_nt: TGTGCCAGCAGCGTAGCGGGGGGCCTGGATGAGCAGTTCTTC